Shown below are 31 T cell receptor beta chains from a single sample sequenced in a study of cytomegalovirus exposure and HLA in healthy donors. PCR amplification relied on 60 Vbeta primers (plus 13 Jbeta primers). TCRdb's table, derived via immunoSEQ multiplex PCR, lists solely in-frame clones and lacks some. The sample yields about 64,000 clones, 85% seen once. Input material: PBMCs. The receptors here all came from a female donor in good health and CMV-seronegative.

The chain has TRBV6-5 and TRBJ2-2; 10 bases fit TRBD2. The CDR3 runs 15 residues. The V and J ends lost 7 bases and 6 bases, in that order; junction bases with no gene match: 8. Germline V gene sequence: CDR1 MNHEY, CDR2 SVGAGI. The CDR3 nucleotides read TGTGCCAGCACCCTAAGCGGGGGGGTTGCCGGGGAGCTGTTTTTT. Its protein is CASTLSGGVAGELFF.

The rearrangement links TRBV28 to TRBJ1-1, with 7 bases that match TRBD1. Trimming removed 5 bases from V and 5 bases from J; junction bases left unmatched: 14. Germline CDR1 is MDHEN and CDR2 is SYDVKM. The CDR3 loop spans 16 amino acids. In nucleotides, the CDR3 is TGTGCCAGCAGTCTTGTGCGGACAGGCCCGAATACTGAAGCTTTCTTT. It yields the protein CASSLVRTGPNTEAFF.

V usage is TRBV29-1 and J usage is TRBJ2-7; a weak D match, TRBD1 (5 bases). V was clipped by 3 bases and J by 7 bases, with 10 bases between them. Germline assignment: CDR1 SQVTM and CDR2 ANQGSEA. There are 11 residues in the CDR3. The CDR3 sequence: CSVDSGWEQYF. The CDR3 DNA sequence: TGCAGCGTTGATTCAGGGTGGGAGCAGTACTTC.

This clone was picked up one time. The chain combines TRBV20-1 with TRBJ1-1; maybe TRBD1 (5 bases). This CDR3 has 11 residues. CDR1 and CDR2 (germline): DFQATT, SNEGSKA (reference sequence). In DNA form, the CDR3 reads TGCGGTTGTGCGGGGACCTTAGGAGCTTTCTTT. Its protein product is CGCAGTLGAFF.

As DNA, the CDR3 is TGCGCCTGCAAACAGGGGCCCACTTTCCTCGAGCAGTACTTC. Translation gives CACKQGPTFLEQYF. The chain has TRBV5-1 and TRBJ2-5; 7 bases are shared with TRBD1. The J call is uncertain, as TRBJ2-7 better fits the DNA end. This CDR3 has 14 residues. Per germline, CDR1 SGHRS and CDR2 YFSETQ.

The V gene is TRBV18, the J gene TRBJ2-2; 13 nucleotides match TRBD2. J gave up 6 bases and V 8 bases, and 3 bases lay outside the gene matches. From germline, CDR1 is KGHSH and CDR2 LQKENI. The CDR3 totals 14 residues. The CDR3 protein is CASRGTSGAGELFF. The DNA for the CDR3 is TGTGCCAGCCGTGGGACTAGCGGGGCCGGGGAGCTGTTTTTT.

In this sample, this clone turned up a few times. The genes are TRBV19 and TRBJ1-1; no clear D. The CDR3 has 13 amino acids. Trimming removed 6 bases from V and 5 bases from J, with 13 bases in between. CDR1 is LNHDA, CDR2 SQIVND, per germline (reference sequence). The CDR3 region has the DNA TGTGCCAGTAGCACGGGAGGGTGGACTGAAGCTTTCTTT. Its translation: CASSTGGWTEAFF.

The chain carries TRBV29-1 and TRBJ1-4; no clear D gene. Trimming pared 5 bases from V and 0 bases from J, leaving 7 bases between. This CDR3 has 13 residues. Per germline, CDR1 SQVTM and CDR2 ANQGSEA. The CDR3 nucleotides are TGCAGCGTTCTACGGGCAACTAATGAAAAACTGTTTTTT. Protein product: CSVLRATNEKLFF.

Concerning this clone: The junction differs from germline at one of its ends, possibly a read error. V is TRBV6-1 and J is TRBJ2-2, with 9 nucleotides matching TRBD2. There are 16 residues in the CDR3. Per germline, CDR1 MNHNS and CDR2 SASEGT. This CDR3 is CASSDRAGGTTRELFF. The CDR3 region has the DNA TGTGCCAGCAGTGATCGAGCGGGGGGTACCACCCGGGAGCTGTTTTTT.

This chain links TRBV11-2 with TRBJ2-7, with D tentatively TRBD2 (6 bases). Germline CDR1 reads SGHAT; CDR2 reads FQNNGV. V was trimmed by 5 bases and J by 2 bases, leaving 16 bases between them. The CDR3 totals 15 residues. The CDR3 nucleotides read TGTGCCAGCAGCCCCTGGACCCGCGGGGCCTACGAGCAGTACTTC. Its protein is CASSPWTRGAYEQYF. The full variable domain, with the rest looked up from reference TRBV11-2 and TRBJ2-7, is EAGVAQSPRYKIIEKRQSVAFWCNPISGHATLYWYQQILGQGPKLLIQFQNNGVVDDSQLPKDRFSAERLKGVDSTLKIQPAKLEDSAVYLCASSPWTRGAYEQYFGPGTRLTVT.

This chain uses TRBV7-9 with TRBJ2-7; the match to TRBD1 covers 10 bases. The CDR3 loop spans 15 amino acids. Germline CDR1 SEHNR, CDR2 FQNEAQ (reference sequence). J gave up 4 bases and V 4 bases, and 7 bases lay outside the gene matches. The CDR3 is CASSSPGQGRYEQYF. CDR3 nucleotide sequence: TGTGCCAGCAGCTCCCCGGGACAGGGGCGTTACGAGCAGTACTTC.

This clone has only a few counts. The rearrangement links TRBV6-1 to TRBJ2-2; 11 bases fit TRBD2. This CDR3 contains 14 residues. Germline loops: CDR1 MNHNS, CDR2 SASEGT. The V segment lost 7 bases and the J segment 5 bases; nucleotides outside the gene matches: 3. The CDR3 loop is CASKTSGETGELFF. In DNA form, the CDR3 reads TGTGCCAGCAAGACTAGCGGGGAAACCGGGGAGCTGTTTTTT.

In this sample, this clone turned up a few times. The chain carries TRBV5-6 and TRBJ2-1, with D tentatively TRBD1 (6 bases). Germline lookup yields CDR1 SGHDT and CDR2 YYEEEE. The CDR3 sequence is 11 residues long. Trimming took off 4 bases at V and 10 bases at J, with 9 bases between the two ends. As DNA, the CDR3 is TGTGCCAGCAGCCCAGGGGAAGAGCAGTTCTTC. Translation: CASSPGEEQFF.

The chain uses TRBV7-2 and TRBJ2-7; D not resolved. The CDR3 contains 14 residues. Deletions cut 4 bases from V and 5 bases from J, with 15 bases between. Per the germline V gene, CDR1 is SGHTA and CDR2 is FQGNSA. The CDR3 DNA reads as TGTGCCAGCAGCTCACGTGAATATTGGCACGAGCAGTACTTC. This translates into CASSSREYWHEQYF.

The chain has TRBV4-1 and TRBJ1-1; D is undetermined. The V end lost 4 bases, the J end lost 3 bases, and 15 bases lay between the germline ends. CDR1 MGHRA and CDR2 YSYEKL come from the germline V gene. The CDR3 is made up of 15 amino acids. In DNA, the CDR3 is TGCGCCAGCAGCCGAAAAACATGGGAGGACACTGAAGCTTTCTTT. Protein: CASSRKTWEDTEAFF.

The chain links TRBV30 to TRBJ1-5; 11 bases are shared with TRBD1. Germline CDR1 reads GTSNPN; CDR2 reads SVGIG (reference sequence). V gave up 8 bases and J gave up 4 bases; unmatched junction bases: 10. This CDR3 contains 15 residues. The CDR3 region has the DNA TGTGCCGCCCGCAGGACAGGGGGCTTTAATCAGCCCCAGCATTTT. Translating gives CAARRTGGFNQPQHF.

CDR3 protein: CASSLFAAPGTSRNNEQFF. The DNA for the CDR3 is TGTGCCAGCAGCTTATTCGCGGCCCCCGGGACTAGCCGGAACAATGAGCAGTTCTTC. V is TRBV7-2 and J is TRBJ2-1; 9 nucleotides align to TRBD2. Germline V gene lookup returns CDR1 SGHTA and CDR2 FQGNSA. The ends lost 2 bases at V and 5 bases at J; junction bases unmatched: 16. The CDR3 has 19 residues. The variable domain in full, completed from reference TRBV7-2 and TRBJ2-1, reads GAGVSQSPSNKVTEKGKDVELRCDPISGHTALYWYRQSLGQGLEFLIYFQGNSAPDKSGLPSDRFSAERTGGSVSTLTIQRTQQEDSAVYLCASSLFAAPGTSRNNEQFFGPGTRLTVL.

This clone was observed once. V gene TRBV6-5 combines with J gene TRBJ1-2; 10 bases agree with TRBD1. The CDR3 sequence is 13 residues long. Germline V CDR1 and CDR2: MNHEY, SVGAGI. J lost 6 bases, V lost 7 bases, and 5 bases had no gene match. The CDR3 protein is CASTGQGGHGYTF. DNA for the CDR3: TGTGCCAGCACAGGACAGGGGGGGCATGGCTACACCTTC.

The chain carries TRBV4-2 and TRBJ1-2; TRBD1 matches 8 bases. The CDR3 runs 14 residues. The germline gives CDR1 LGHNA, CDR2 YNFKEQ. V dropped 0 bases and J dropped 4; count of bases not matched to a gene: 1. The CDR3, as DNA: TGTGCCAGCAGCCAAGACACAGGGGGCTATGGCTACACCTTC. Translated, it gives CASSQDTGGYGYTF.

This clone was detected only a few times. Germline is not matched at one junction end, which may reflect a read error. The gene calls are TRBV7-9 and TRBJ2-1, with TRBD2 identical over 7 bases. Germline-derived CDR1 and CDR2 are SEHNR and FQNEAQ (reference sequence). The CDR3 has 16 amino acids. The CDR3 nucleotides are TGTTCCAGCAGCCAACGGCCTGGCCGGGGGGTGGATGAGCAGTTCTTC. Its translation: CSSSQRPGRGVDEQFF.

The chain combines TRBV27 with TRBJ1-6; 9 bases align to TRBD1. The germline V gene has CDR1 MNHEY and CDR2 SMNVEV (reference sequence). CDR3 length: 16 residues. V lost 5 bases to trimming and J lost 1 base; unmatched junction nucleotides: 3. The CDR3 sequence is CASSGDRGSYNSPLHF. The CDR3 coding sequence is TGTGCCAGCAGTGGAGACAGGGGGTCCTATAATTCACCCCTCCACTTT.

This rearrangement joins TRBV2 to TRBJ1-2; 7 positions match TRBD1. Germline-derived CDR1 and CDR2 are SNHLY and FYNNEI. CDR3 length: 15 amino acids. J gave up 10 bases and V 2 bases, and 13 bases lay outside the gene matches. The CDR3 is CASSETLPGQPPYTF. In DNA form, the CDR3 reads TGTGCCAGCAGTGAAACCCTCCCGGGACAGCCTCCCTACACCTTC. Full variable domain (outside the CDR3, taken from reference TRBV2 and TRBJ1-2): EPEVTQTPSHQVTQMGQEVILRCVPISNHLYFYWYRQILGQKVEFLVSFYNNEISEKSEIFDDQFSVERPDGSNFTLKIRSTKLEDSAMYFCASSETLPGQPPYTFGSGTRLTVV.

The V call is TRBV6-5, the J call TRBJ2-5, with TRBD2 matching 12 bases. The CDR3 runs 15 residues. J gave up 1 base and V 6 bases, and 3 bases lay outside the gene matches. The germline V gene has CDR1 MNHEY and CDR2 SVGAGI. In nucleotides, the CDR3 is TGTGCCAGCAGACAACTAGCGGGGGGCCAAGAGACCCAGTACTTC. Translation gives CASRQLAGGQETQYF.

The V gene is TRBV2, the J gene TRBJ2-7; possibly TRBD2 for D (6 bases). V was trimmed by 7 bases and J by 0 bases, leaving 19 bases between them. The CDR3 sequence is 16 residues long. Germline values: CDR1 SNHLY, CDR2 FYNNEI. The CDR3 DNA reads as TGTGCCAGCAACGCTCCCGGGACTTCCAGCTCCTACGAGCAGTACTTC. As protein: CASNAPGTSSSYEQYF.

This clone appeared a single time. The genes are TRBV6-6 and TRBJ2-1; 8 nucleotides match TRBD1. CDR3 length: 13 residues. J was trimmed by 8 bases and V by 4 bases; bases with no gene match: 4. CDR1 is MNHNY and CDR2 is SVGAGI in the germline V gene (reference sequence). CDR3 in DNA: TGTGCCAGCAGTTTTGGACAGGGCGATGAGCAGTTCTTC. It codes for CASSFGQGDEQFF.

This chain links TRBV6-5 with TRBJ1-5; D not certain. The CDR3 totals 16 residues. Trimming cost V 2 bases and J 1 base, with 12 bases left between them. Germline CDR1 is MNHEY and CDR2 is SVGAGI. The CDR3 DNA sequence: TGTGCCAGCAGTTACCCGGGAAGGTTGAGCAATCAGCCCCAGCATTTT. Amino acids: CASSYPGRLSNQPQHF.

The J gene is TRBJ1-4, the V gene TRBV6-1, with TRBD1 as a possible D gene (5 bases). Trimming left V 7 bases short and J 7 bases short, with 19 bases between. The CDR3 runs 15 residues. Per germline, CDR1 MNHNS and CDR2 SASEGT. CDR3 bases: TGTGCCAGCATCCTGCGGGGCCCACGGGGTGAAAAACTGTTTTTT. Translation gives CASILRGPRGEKLFF.

The V gene is TRBV27, the J gene TRBJ1-1; TRBD1 aligns across 8 bases. Germline CDR1 reads MNHEY; CDR2 reads SMNVEV (reference sequence). CDR3 length: 16 residues. The trim removed 5 bases at V and 0 bases at J, leaving 8 bases unmatched. CDR3 in DNA: TGTGCCAGCAGTCTCGGACAGGGAGGGATGAACACTGAAGCTTTCTTT. This codes for CASSLGQGGMNTEAFF.

Here the CDR3 reads CASSFSPGLYGYTF. The CDR3 coding sequence is TGTGCCAGCAGCTTCTCCCCAGGGCTCTATGGCTACACCTTC. The chain has TRBV11-2 and TRBJ1-2, with a tentative D call TRBD1 (5 bases). The V gene lost 3 bases and the J gene lost 4 bases, with 12 bases spanning the gap. CDR1 and CDR2 from the germline V gene are SGHAT and FQNNGV. This CDR3 has 14 amino acids.

The chain employs TRBV28 and TRBJ1-2, with TRBD1 matching over 7 bases. V dropped 5 bases and J dropped 3; count of bases not matched to a gene: 9. This CDR3 spans 15 amino acids. Germline V gene sequence: CDR1 MDHEN, CDR2 SYDVKM. The CDR3 loop reads CASSPPHRGDYGYTF. CDR3 DNA: TGTGCCAGCAGTCCCCCCCACAGGGGTGACTATGGCTACACCTTC.

The chain combines TRBV7-9 with TRBJ1-4; TRBD1 matches 9 bases. CDR1 SEHNR and CDR2 FQNEAQ come from the germline V gene (reference sequence). V lost 1 base to trimming and J lost 7 bases; unmatched junction nucleotides: 13. The CDR3 has 18 residues. The CDR3 region is CASSLEHGTGNDGEKLFF. In DNA form, the CDR3 reads TGTGCCAGCAGCTTAGAGCATGGGACAGGGAATGATGGTGAAAAACTGTTTTTT.